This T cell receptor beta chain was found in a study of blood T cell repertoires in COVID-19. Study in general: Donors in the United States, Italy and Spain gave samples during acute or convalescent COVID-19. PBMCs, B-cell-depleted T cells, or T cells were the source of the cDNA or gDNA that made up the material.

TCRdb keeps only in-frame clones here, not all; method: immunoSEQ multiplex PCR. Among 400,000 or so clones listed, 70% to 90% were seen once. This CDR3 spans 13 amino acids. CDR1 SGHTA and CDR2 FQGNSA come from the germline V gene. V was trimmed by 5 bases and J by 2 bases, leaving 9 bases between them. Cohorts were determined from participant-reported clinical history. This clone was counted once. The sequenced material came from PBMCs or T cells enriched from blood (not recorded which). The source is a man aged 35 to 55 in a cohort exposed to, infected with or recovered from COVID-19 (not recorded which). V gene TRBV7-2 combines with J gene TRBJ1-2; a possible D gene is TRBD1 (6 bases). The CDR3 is CASSIDRNYGYTF. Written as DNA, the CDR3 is TGTGCCAGCAGCATAGACAGGAACTATGGCTACACCTTC.